This T cell receptor beta chain stems from a study of blood T cell repertoires in COVID-19. Study summary: Whether acute or convalescent, the COVID-19 samples came from the United States, Italy and Spain. PBMCs, B-cell-depleted T cells, or T cells provided the cDNA or gDNA that made up the material.

The length of the CDR3 is 14 residues. Germline lookup yields CDR1 LNHDA and CDR2 SQIVND (reference sequence). Trimming removed 3 bases from V and 5 bases from J; junction bases left unmatched: 4. Per the original data handling: Estimates of nucleated cell counts were drawn from the amplification of reference gene primers. The data were produced by immunoSEQ multiplex PCR, yet TCRdb's version contains in-frame clones alone and is incomplete. The V and J calls and clone size come from that table; D and trimming were worked out from the DNA. The table records 200,000 to 300,000 clones, more than 75% of them present only once. Seattle-derived patients entered the study during active infection and were followed longitudinally.

The TCR sequence derives from a woman of 80 years or more with COVID-19, enrolled during active disease. The chain employs TRBV19 and TRBJ1-5, with 7 bases fitting TRBD1. Sequenced sample: peripheral blood. Here the CDR3 reads CASSIRGADQPQHF. The DNA for the CDR3 is TGTGCCAGTAGTATCAGGGGGGCCGATCAGCCCCAGCATTTT.